The 3 T cell receptor beta chains listed next were all sequenced from one sample in a study of shared clonotypes between healthy human individuals. The repertoire was sequenced with immunoSEQ multiplex PCR; TCRdb's copy has only in-frame clones and lacks some. The table has 450,000 to 500,000 clones, around 85% seen once. Material: PBMCs. These receptors were obtained from a middle-aged woman in good health. Some clones in this sample may be carry-over from other donors' samples.

There are many counts of this clone. The rearrangement links TRBV29-1 to TRBJ2-1, with 10 positions matching TRBD1. V gave up 4 bases and J gave up 10 bases; unmatched junction bases: 7. CDR1 and CDR2 (germline): SQVTM, ANQGSEA. This CDR3 comprises 13 residues. The CDR3 loop is CSVAPGQGREQFF. CDR3 DNA: TGCAGCGTTGCCCCGGGACAGGGGAGAGAGCAGTTCTTC.

This chain connects TRBV5-1 to TRBJ1-1; perhaps TRBD1 as D (5 bases). Trimming left V 1 base short and J 3 bases short, with 10 bases between. The CDR3 sequence is 14 residues long. Germline assignment: CDR1 SGHRS and CDR2 YFSETQ. The CDR3 DNA follows: TGCGCCAGCAGCTTGAAGGGGTCGGACACTGAAGCTTTCTTT. Translating it yields CASSLKGSDTEAFF.

This clone was recorded once. The rearrangement joins TRBV30 to TRBJ2-7; no definite D call. Germline loops: CDR1 GTSNPN, CDR2 SVGIG (reference sequence). The CDR3 sequence is 12 residues long. Trimming left V 0 bases short and J 4 bases short, with 7 bases between. The CDR3 DNA reads as TGTGCCTGGAGTGTATGGAAGTACGAGCAGTACTTC. It translates to CAWSVWKYEQYF.